This T cell receptor (beta chain) was sequenced during a study of blood T cell repertoires in COVID-19. Study context: The analysed material was cDNA or gDNA that came from T cells, B-cell-depleted T cells, or PBMCs.

Trimming removed 11 bases from V and 5 bases from J; junction bases left unmatched: 7. The CDR3 runs to 13 residues. CDR1 is MDHEN, CDR2 SYDVKM, per germline. Original processing methods: Amplifying reference gene primers gave estimates of nucleated cell counts. Measured with immunoSEQ multiplex PCR; TCRdb has only the in-frame clones, and not every one. The DNA gave D and trimming, while V, J and clone size come from that table. The table includes 490,000 or so clones, around nine tenths detected once. Donors were grouped by their self-reported clinical history. This clone showed up just once. The clonotype originates from a woman in her thirties or forties who had recovered from COVID-19. The specimen sequenced was PBMCs or T cells enriched from blood (not recorded which). This chain joins TRBV28 and TRBJ2-1; 9 bases are a match to TRBD1. The CDR3 reads CAARQGVNNEQFF. The CDR3 nucleotides are TGTGCCGCCAGACAGGGGGTTAACAATGAGCAGTTCTTC.